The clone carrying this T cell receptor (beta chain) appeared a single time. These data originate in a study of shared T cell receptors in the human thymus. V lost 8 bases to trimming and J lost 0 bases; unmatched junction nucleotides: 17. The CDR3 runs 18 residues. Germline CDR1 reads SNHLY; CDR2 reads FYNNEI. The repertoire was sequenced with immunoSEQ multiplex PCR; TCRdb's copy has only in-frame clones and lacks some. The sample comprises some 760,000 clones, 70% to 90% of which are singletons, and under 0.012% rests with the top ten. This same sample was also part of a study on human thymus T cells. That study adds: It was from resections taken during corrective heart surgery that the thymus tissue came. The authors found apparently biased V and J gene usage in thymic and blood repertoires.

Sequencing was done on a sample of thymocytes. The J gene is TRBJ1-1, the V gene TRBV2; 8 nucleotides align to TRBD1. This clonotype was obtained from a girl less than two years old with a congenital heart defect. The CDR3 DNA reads TGTGCCAGCGGGGGGGTCAGGTACAGGGGGAATATGAACACTGAAGCTTTCTTT. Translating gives CASGGVRYRGNMNTEAFF. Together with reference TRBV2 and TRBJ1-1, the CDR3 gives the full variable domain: EPEVTQTPSHQVTQMGQEVILRCVPISNHLYFYWYRQILGQKVEFLVSFYNNEISEKSEIFDDQFSVERPDGSNFTLKIRSTKLEDSAMYFCASGGVRYRGNMNTEAFFGQGTRLTVV.